This TCR beta chain emerged from a study of shared clonotypes between healthy human individuals. A note on this clone: Its antigen is not identified.

Clones were sequenced by immunoSEQ multiplex PCR, and TCRdb holds only the in-frame ones, with some missing. The table has about 2 million clones, about 94% seen once; the top ten hold about 1.1%. CDR1 and CDR2 from the germline V gene are LNHDA and SQIVND (reference sequence). V was shortened by 4 bases and J by 2 bases, with 13 bases between the two germline ends. The CDR3 runs 15 residues. Findings and limits, study-wide: Clonotypes shared by all four sorted-subset donors had higher generation probabilities than non-shared clonotypes.

CD45RO-negative, CCR7-selected cells formed the naive CD8 fraction, which excluded terminally differentiated effector memory CD45RA+ cells. This receptor was taken from a man aged 18 to 29 in good health. Sequencing was carried out using naive CD8+ T cells sorted from blood. V gene TRBV19 combines with J gene TRBJ2-3; the D call may be TRBD1 or TRBD2 (6 bases each). The DNA of the CDR3 is TGTGCCAGTAGTAGGGGGGCAGGGGACACAGATACGCAGTATTTT. This gives the protein CASSRGAGDTDTQYF.